The 5 T cell receptor beta chains reported below all come from one sample, sequenced in a study of shared clonotypes between healthy human individuals (dated by TCRdb to between 2020 and 2021). The library was prepared using the immunoSEQ multiplex PCR assay. The clones in this table, taken by TCRdb from immuneACCESS, are in-frame only. Not every clone is retained; where verified, under half of the shortfall comes from an unresolved V gene, and the cause of the rest is unknown. Counted in this sample were some 1,400,000 clones; over 95% of them appeared once. The top ten hold approximately 1.2% of the sample. Sequencing was carried out using naive CD4+ T cells sorted from blood. The sample's cell subset or site, from its label and the paper: CD45RA+ positively selected. All receptors derive from a man aged 30 to 39 in good health.

This rearrangement joins TRBV7-6 to TRBJ2-3, with D possibly TRBD2 on 5 matching bases. The length of the CDR3 is 15 residues. Germline loops: CDR1 SGHVS, CDR2 FNYEAQ. Trimming cost V 0 bases and J 1 base, with 8 bases left between them. The CDR3 DNA sequence: TGTGCCAGCAGCTTAGCGGACGGGGGCACAGATACGCAGTATTTT. Translated, it gives CASSLADGGTDTQYF.

The genes are TRBV2 and TRBJ2-7, with 9 bases that match TRBD1. Germline values: CDR1 SNHLY, CDR2 FYNNEI. V was clipped by 5 bases and J by 3 bases; unmatched bases: 5. The CDR3 is made up of 14 amino acids. The CDR3 DNA sequence: TGTGCCAGCAGTCCGAGGGGACAGGGCTACGAGCAGTACTTC. It yields the protein CASSPRGQGYEQYF.

The CDR3 DNA reads as TGTGCCACCTACCGACTAGCTGACGAGCAGTACTTC. Translation: CATYRLADEQYF. The V call is TRBV6-1, the J call TRBJ2-7; 7 nucleotides line up with TRBD2. The CDR3 runs 12 residues. CDR1 and CDR2 (germline): MNHNS, SASEGT. With 10 bases clipped from V and 5 bases from J, the junction kept 8 bases outside the gene matches.

The chain employs TRBV18 and TRBJ2-2; D remains ambiguous. The CDR3 extends over 13 amino acids. V shed 3 bases and J shed 3 bases, with 5 bases lying between them. Germline loops: CDR1 KGHSH, CDR2 LQKENI. The chain's CDR3 is CASSPKYTGELFF. The CDR3 nucleotides are TGTGCCAGCTCACCCAAATACACCGGGGAGCTGTTTTTT.

Concerning this clone: Other DNA sequences from this sample encode an identical CDR3 as well. The chain is built from TRBV9 and TRBJ2-2; D unclear. Germline V CDR1 and CDR2: SGDLS, YYNGEE. The CDR3 extends over 13 amino acids. Trimming removed 0 bases from V and 5 bases from J, with 5 bases in between. CDR3 region: CASSVVVTGELFF. For the CDR3, the DNA is TGTGCCAGCAGCGTAGTAGTAACCGGGGAGCTGTTTTTT. Based on the CDR3 plus reference TRBV9 and TRBJ2-2, the full variable domain is DSGVTQTPKHLITATGQRVTLRCSPRSGDLSVYWYQQSLDQGLQFLIQYYNGEERAKGNILERFSAQQFPDLHSELNLSSLELGDSALYFCASSVVVTGELFFGEGSRLTVL.